This is a list of T cell receptor beta chains from one sample in a study of post-analysis software for immune sequencing data. TCRdb redid the calling of the PCR reads with MiXCR, one entry per CDR3 protein. The repertoire holds 450,000 to 700,000 distinct CDR3 sequences, with 44% as singletons. Sequenced material: blood. These receptors were collected from a girl aged 5 to 17 with multiple sclerosis. Both conserved end residues are trimmed from each CDR3.

v_call	j_call	cdr3_aa
TRBV12-3/TRBV12-4	TRBJ2-7	ASSPWDSGKDEQY
TRBV3-1	TRBJ2-7	ASKEGSENEQY
TRBV7-9	TRBJ1-4	ASSVDGLNEKLF
TRBV5-1	TRBJ2-7	ASSLSLADFSYEQY
TRBV12-3/TRBV12-4	TRBJ2-1	ASSWTSDYNEQF
TRBV7-9	TRBJ1-4	ASSFSGTGNGEKLF
TRBV20-1	TRBJ2-3	SAPLAGTSTDTQY
TRBV12-3/TRBV12-4	TRBJ2-1	ASRPTSGRSYNEQF
TRBV27	TRBJ2-3	ASSLSVKGATDTQY
TRBV10-3	NA	ATSVGYEQY
TRBV12-3/TRBV12-4	TRBJ1-2	ASSHTRGSHYGYT
TRBV5-1	TRBJ2-1	ASSLDTARGLAGIPSYNEQF